Listed here are 9 T cell receptor beta chains from one sample, sequenced in a study of CD8 T cells in Susac syndrome. Reverse transcription of about 0.5 to 1 ug RNA used random hexamers. One entry per CDR3 protein results from TCRdb running MiXCR on the immunoSEQ multiplex PCR reads. The profile shows 250,000 to 300,000 distinct CDR3 sequences, approximately 91% of them singletons. Material: CD8+ T cells from PBMCs. The receptors derive from a human donor with multiple sclerosis.

The chain has TRBV29-1 and TRBJ2-1; D is perhaps TRBD2 (5 bases). CDR1 and CDR2 (germline): SQVTM, ANQGSEA. Trimming took off 6 bases at V and 2 bases at J, with 17 bases between the two ends. The CDR3 has 15 amino acids. CDR3 nucleotide sequence: TGCAGCGTCACCCATCGGGGAGAGGCCTACAATGAGCAGTTCTTC. Translation gives CSVTHRGEAYNEQFF.

V is TRBV12-3 or TRBV12-4 and J is TRBJ2-1, with D tentatively TRBD2 (6 bases). CDR3 length equals 15 residues. Trimming took 3 bases from V and 2 from J, leaving 11 bases between them. As DNA, the CDR3 is TGTGCCAGCAGTTTGATGGTAGCGGCCTACAATGAGCAGTTCTTC. Protein: CASSLMVAAYNEQFF.

The J gene is TRBJ1-2, the V gene TRBV7-9; TRBD1 matches at 7 bases. The germline V gene has CDR1 SEHNR and CDR2 FQNEAQ (reference sequence). J lost 2 bases, V lost 6 bases, and 6 bases had no gene match. CDR3 length equals 14 residues. The CDR3 region is CASRPGTVNYGYTF. The CDR3, as DNA: TGTGCCAGCAGGCCAGGGACAGTCAACTATGGCTACACCTTC. The full variable domain, rest sourced from reference TRBV7-9 and TRBJ1-2, is DTGVSQNPRHKITKRGQNVTFRCDPISEHNRLYWYRQTLGQGPEFLTYFQNEAQLEKSRLLSDRFSAERPKGSFSTLEIQRTEQGDSAMYLCASRPGTVNYGYTFGSGTRLTVV.

The chain employs TRBV12-3 or TRBV12-4 and TRBJ2-7; the match to TRBD1 covers 7 bases. Trimming cost V 2 bases and J 3 bases; bases outside gene matches: 13. This CDR3 is 17 amino acids long. Here the CDR3 reads CASSLPPIGAGGYEQYF. Written as DNA, the CDR3 is TGTGCCAGCAGTTTACCCCCCATCGGGGCAGGGGGCTACGAGCAGTACTTC.

V usage is TRBV2 and J usage is TRBJ2-5, with TRBD2 matching 8 bases. CDR1 is SNHLY and CDR2 is FYNNEI in the germline V gene. Germline trimming cut 6 bases from V and 2 bases from J; bases unmatched to any gene: 17. The length of the CDR3 is 18 residues. The DNA of the CDR3 is TGTGCCAGCAGCCGAAACTGGCGGGAGGCAACTTCACAAGAGACCCAGTACTTC. The encoded protein is CASSRNWREATSQETQYF.

This sequence joins TRBV7-9 and TRBJ2-2; D is possibly TRBD2 (5 bases). V lost 5 bases and J lost 1, with 14 bases in between. The germline V gene has CDR1 SEHNR and CDR2 FQNEAQ (reference sequence). The CDR3 loop spans 16 amino acids. The CDR3 reads CASSPRTGKNTGELFF. CDR3 nucleotides: TGTGCCAGCAGCCCCAGGACTGGAAAGAACACCGGGGAGCTGTTTTTT.

V gene TRBV20-1 combines with J gene TRBJ2-1; D gene ambiguous. The CDR3 sequence is 16 residues long. The germline CDR1 and CDR2 sequences are DFQATT and SNEGSKA (reference sequence). The ends were cut back, 0 bases at V and 3 bases at J, with 15 bases in the middle. In nucleotides, the CDR3 is TGCAGTGCTAGAGAGGGGTATTTGGTGAACTACAATGAGCAGTTCTTC. This gives the protein CSAREGYLVNYNEQFF.

The chain has TRBV27 and TRBJ2-5; 10 nucleotides line up with TRBD2. This CDR3 is 15 amino acids long. V lost 3 bases and J lost 4; bases outside the gene matches: 5. The germline CDR1 and CDR2 sequences are MNHEY and SMNVEV (reference sequence). The CDR3 here is CASSLQREGLETQYF. As DNA, the CDR3 is TGTGCCAGCAGTTTGCAGCGGGAGGGCCTAGAGACCCAGTACTTC.

For the CDR3, the DNA is TGTGCCAGCAGCGCCTTTGCCGTGGTGACAGCTAACTATGGCTACACCTTC. Protein product: CASSAFAVVTANYGYTF. The chain is built from TRBV7-2 and TRBJ1-2; D is perhaps TRBD1 (5 bases). In germline, CDR1 is SGHTA, CDR2 FQGNSA. V was clipped by 5 bases and J by 0 bases, with 19 bases between them. This CDR3 is built from 17 residues. Together with reference TRBV7-2 and TRBJ1-2, the CDR3 gives the full variable domain: GAGVSQSPSNKVTEKGKDVELRCDPISGHTALYWYRQSLGQGLEFLIYFQGNSAPDKSGLPSDRFSAERTGGSVSTLTIQRTQQEDSAVYLCASSAFAVVTANYGYTFGSGTRLTVV.